This entry lists 18 T cell receptor beta chains sequenced from one sample in a study of neoadjuvant anti-PD-1 for oral cavity cancer. Clones were sequenced by immunoSEQ multiplex PCR, and TCRdb holds only the in-frame ones, with some missing. There are roughly 68,000 clones in the sample; 86% occur only once, and 2.5% to 3% lies in the top ten. Indicated time point: after neoadjuvant nivolumab, at surgical resection. Here the sequenced sample was PBMCs, taken after nivolumab (anti-PD-1) treatment. Receptors were obtained from a person aged 40-85 years with oral cavity squamous cell carcinoma.

The chain links TRBV27 to TRBJ1-5; the D gene is possibly TRBD1 (6 bases). V was shortened by 6 bases and J by 2 bases, with 14 bases between the two germline ends. CDR1 MNHEY and CDR2 SMNVEV come from the germline V gene (reference sequence). CDR3 size: 15 residues. The CDR3 loop reads CASRYRGGRNQPQHF. CDR3 DNA: TGTGCCAGCAGATACCGAGGGGGACGCAATCAGCCCCAGCATTTT.

J is TRBJ2-2 and V is TRBV6-1; a weak D match, TRBD2 (6 bases). There are 13 residues in the CDR3. The germline V gene encodes CDR1 MNHNS and CDR2 SASEGT. The germline V and J ends were trimmed by 3 bases and 6 bases, with 8 bases remaining between them. Here the CDR3 DNA reads TGTGCCAGCAGTGAGAGGGAGGCCGGGGAGCTGTTTTTT. Protein: CASSEREAGELFF.

This chain links TRBV30 with TRBJ1-1; D possibly corresponds to TRBD1 (5 bases). Germline CDR1 GTSNPN, CDR2 SVGIG (reference sequence). This CDR3 has 14 amino acids. Trimming took off 2 bases at V and 4 bases at J, with 14 bases between the two ends. CDR3 amino acids: CAWSRGIMSTEAFF. The CDR3, as DNA: TGTGCCTGGAGTCGGGGGATAATGAGCACTGAAGCTTTCTTT.

This clone was seen once. The CDR3 region is CASSQGEYGYTF. CDR3 nucleotides: TGTGCCAGCAGTCAGGGAGAGTATGGCTACACCTTC. The chain carries TRBV5-6 and TRBJ1-2; tentatively, D is TRBD1 (5 bases). Germline V gene sequence: CDR1 SGHDT, CDR2 YYEEEE. V lost 5 bases to trimming and J lost 5 bases, with 10 bases between them. The CDR3 runs 12 residues.

The chain joins TRBV5-4 to TRBJ2-1; no firm D call. The CDR3 is made up of 15 amino acids. The ends were cut back, 0 bases at V and 3 bases at J, with 10 bases in the middle. Germline lookup yields CDR1 SGHNT and CDR2 YYREEE (reference sequence). CDR3 in DNA: TGTGCCAGCAGCTTGGGCGGCTCCTTCTACAATGAGCAGTTCTTC. Its translation is CASSLGGSFYNEQFF. Full variable domain (rest looked up from reference TRBV5-4 and TRBJ2-1): ETGVTQSPTHLIKTRGQQVTLRCSSQSGHNTVSWYQQALGQGPQFIFQYYREEENGRGNFPPRFSGLQFPNYSSELNVNALELDDSALYLCASSLGGSFYNEQFFGPGTRLTVL.

The count of this clone is one. The CDR3 sequence: CASSFPTRNTEAFF. CDR3 nucleotide sequence: TGTGCCAGCAGCTTTCCCACCAGGAACACTGAAGCTTTCTTT. The V and J genes are TRBV7-8 and TRBJ1-1, with D hard to call. The germline V and J ends were trimmed by 3 bases and 1 base, with 9 bases remaining between them. Germline V gene lookup returns CDR1 SGHVS and CDR2 FQNEAQ. This CDR3 has 14 amino acids.

The V call is TRBV6-5, the J call TRBJ1-2; 7 nucleotides align to TRBD1. V lost 5 bases and J lost 3; bases outside the gene matches: 3. Germline CDR1 is MNHEY and CDR2 is SVGAGI. The CDR3 is 13 amino acids. CDR3 residues: CASSLGQDYGYTF. CDR3 nucleotides: TGTGCCAGCAGTCTCGGACAGGACTATGGCTACACCTTC.

V is TRBV5-4 and J is TRBJ1-1; TRBD1 matches at 7 bases. The germline V gene encodes CDR1 SGHNT and CDR2 YYREEE (reference sequence). This CDR3 spans 14 amino acids. The V gene end was trimmed by 4 bases and the J gene end by 4 bases; junction bases not matched to a gene: 7. The CDR3 DNA sequence: TGTGCCAGCAGCCTAGGACAGGCGCGCACTGAAGCTTTCTTT. Translation: CASSLGQARTEAFF.

The V call is TRBV10-2, the J call TRBJ1-1, with D unresolved. The germline V gene has CDR1 WSHSY and CDR2 SAAADI. V lost 8 bases and J 0 bases, leaving 10 bases between the germline ends. CDR3 size: 13 residues. The CDR3 sequence: CASGGSMNTEAFF. In nucleotides, the CDR3 is TGCGCCAGCGGAGGGTCCATGAACACTGAAGCTTTCTTT.

This clone was observed a handful of times. The V gene is TRBV6-1, the J gene TRBJ2-7; 9 bases are shared with TRBD1. CDR1 is MNHNS, CDR2 SASEGT, per germline. CDR3 length: 14 amino acids. V dropped 5 bases and J dropped 7; count of bases not matched to a gene: 9. CDR3 sequence: CASSPTQGAWEQYF. The CDR3 nucleotides read TGTGCCAGCAGTCCGACACAGGGGGCTTGGGAGCAGTACTTC.

This clone was seen more than once but under ten times. The genes are TRBV13 and TRBJ1-1, with a tentative D call TRBD1 (5 bases). V was shortened by 5 bases and J by 1 base, with 8 bases between the two germline ends. The CDR3 extends over 13 amino acids. In germline, CDR1 is PRHDT, CDR2 FYEKMQ (reference sequence). The CDR3 DNA reads as TGTGCCAGCAGCCCCACAGGGAACACTGAAGCTTTCTTT. Encoded protein: CASSPTGNTEAFF.

The chain links TRBV4-1 to TRBJ2-5; weak D call: TRBD1 (5 bases). Germline lookup yields CDR1 MGHRA and CDR2 YSYEKL. V gave up 1 base and J gave up 1 base, with 10 bases separating them. The CDR3 is 15 amino acids. The CDR3 region has the DNA TGCGCCAGCAGCCAAGTTAGGGGTTCCCAAGAGACCCAGTACTTC. It codes for CASSQVRGSQETQYF.

This chain links TRBV27 with TRBJ1-4; D is uncertain. Germline lookup yields CDR1 MNHEY and CDR2 SMNVEV (reference sequence). The CDR3 runs to 13 residues. Trimming stripped 6 bases from V and 8 bases from J, with 13 bases between. In DNA, the CDR3 is TGTGCCAGCAGCCGCTCGCTCAGAGAAAAACTGTTTTTT. Protein sequence: CASSRSLREKLFF.

V is TRBV6-5 and J is TRBJ2-1, with TRBD2 identical over 7 bases. V lost 3 bases, J lost 8 bases, and 7 bases stayed unmatched. The CDR3 length is 14 residues. Germline lookup yields CDR1 MNHEY and CDR2 SVGAGI. CDR3 amino acids: CASSYAGASDEQFF. The CDR3 DNA is TGTGCCAGCAGTTATGCGGGAGCCTCGGATGAGCAGTTCTTC.

V and J are TRBV9 and TRBJ1-2; D is undetermined. This CDR3 is 12 amino acids long. Between the trimmed V and J ends, which lost 3 bases and 7 bases, there was a span of 10 bases. From germline, CDR1 is SGDLS and CDR2 YYNGEE. This CDR3 reads CASSDTLSGYTF. The CDR3 region has the DNA TGTGCCAGCAGCGACACACTTTCTGGCTACACCTTC.

This chain links TRBV30 with TRBJ2-1; D gene uncertain. V shed 1 base and J shed 8 bases, with 6 bases lying between them. CDR1 is GTSNPN, CDR2 SVGIG, per germline (reference sequence). This CDR3 has 11 residues. DNA of the CDR3: TGTGCCTGGAGTGGGGCCCATGAGCAGTTCTTC. This gives the protein CAWSGAHEQFF.

The chain's CDR3 is CASSGTVGQETQYF. CDR3 in DNA: TGTGCCAGCAGCGGGACGGTTGGACAAGAGACCCAGTACTTC. The J gene is TRBJ2-5, the V gene TRBV5-4, with D perhaps given as TRBD1 or TRBD2 (5 bases each). CDR3 size: 14 residues. V lost 4 bases and J lost 2, with 12 bases in between. Germline V gene sequence: CDR1 SGHNT, CDR2 YYREEE (reference sequence).

The chain carries TRBV10-3 and TRBJ2-1; 7 nucleotides align to TRBD2. CDR3 length: 14 residues. The germline V gene encodes CDR1 ENHRY and CDR2 SYGVKD. J was trimmed by 8 bases and V by 11 bases; bases with no gene match: 15. CDR3 loop: CASRGTGRGDEQFF. CDR3 bases: TGTGCCTCACGGGGGACTGGGAGGGGTGATGAGCAGTTCTTC.